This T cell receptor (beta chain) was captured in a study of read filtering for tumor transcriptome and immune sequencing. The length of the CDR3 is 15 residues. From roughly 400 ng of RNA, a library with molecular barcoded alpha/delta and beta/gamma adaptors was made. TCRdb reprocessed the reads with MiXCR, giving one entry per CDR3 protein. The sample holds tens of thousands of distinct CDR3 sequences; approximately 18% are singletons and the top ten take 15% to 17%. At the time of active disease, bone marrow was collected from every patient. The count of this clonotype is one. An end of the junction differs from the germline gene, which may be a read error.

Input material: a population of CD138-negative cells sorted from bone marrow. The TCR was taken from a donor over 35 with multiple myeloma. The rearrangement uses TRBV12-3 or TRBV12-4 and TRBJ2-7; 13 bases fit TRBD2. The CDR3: CASSPGTSGNHEPYF. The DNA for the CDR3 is TGTGCCAGCAGCCCTGGGACTAGCGGGAATCACGAGCCGTACTTC.